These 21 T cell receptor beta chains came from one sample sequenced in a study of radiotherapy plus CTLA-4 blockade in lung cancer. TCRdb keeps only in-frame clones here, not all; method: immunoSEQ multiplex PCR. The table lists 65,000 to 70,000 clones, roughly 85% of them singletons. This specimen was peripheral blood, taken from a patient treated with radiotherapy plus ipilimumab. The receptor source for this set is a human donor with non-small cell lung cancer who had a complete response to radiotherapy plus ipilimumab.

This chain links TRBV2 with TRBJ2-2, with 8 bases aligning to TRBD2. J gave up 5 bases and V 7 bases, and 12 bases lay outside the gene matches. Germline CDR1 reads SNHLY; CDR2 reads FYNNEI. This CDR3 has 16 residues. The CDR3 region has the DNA TGTGCCAGCACCTCTGCGGGGGGCGCGGATACCGGGGAGCTGTTTTTT. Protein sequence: CASTSAGGADTGELFF.

The CDR3 spells CASSPFFGQPQHF. DNA for the CDR3: TGTGCCAGCAGCCCGTTCTTCGGGCAGCCCCAGCATTTT. This chain connects TRBV11-3 to TRBJ1-5, with D uncertain. The length of the CDR3 is 13 residues. Germline values: CDR1 SGHNT, CDR2 YENEEA. V was clipped by 5 bases and J by 7 bases, with 12 bases between them.

Here the CDR3 DNA reads TGTGCCTGGGGGGCCTTGACAGCTAAAGAGACCCAGTACTTC. Translating gives CAWGALTAKETQYF. V and J are TRBV30 and TRBJ2-5; maybe TRBD1 (5 bases). V gave up 5 bases and J gave up 3 bases, with 16 bases separating them. The V gene's germline CDR1 is GTSNPN and CDR2 SVGIG (reference sequence). This CDR3 is built from 14 residues.

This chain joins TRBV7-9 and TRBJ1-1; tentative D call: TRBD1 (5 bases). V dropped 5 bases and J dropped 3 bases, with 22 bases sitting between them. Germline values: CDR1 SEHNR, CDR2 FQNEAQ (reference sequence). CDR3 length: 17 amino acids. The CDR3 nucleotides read TGTGCCAGCAGCCCCTGGACATACGCCACCTTGGACACTGAAGCTTTCTTT. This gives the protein CASSPWTYATLDTEAFF.

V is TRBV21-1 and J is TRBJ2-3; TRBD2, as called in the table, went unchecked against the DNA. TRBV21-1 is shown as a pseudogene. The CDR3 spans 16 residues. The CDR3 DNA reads TGTGCCAGCAGCAAAGGGTCTAGCGGGATAGGAAATACGCAGTATTTT. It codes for CASSKGSSGIGNTQYF.

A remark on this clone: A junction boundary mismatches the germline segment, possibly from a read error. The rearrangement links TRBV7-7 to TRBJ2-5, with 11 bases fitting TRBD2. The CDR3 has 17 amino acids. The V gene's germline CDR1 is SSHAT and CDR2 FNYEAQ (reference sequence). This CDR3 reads CASSWRRSSGGQETQYF. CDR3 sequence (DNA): TGTGCTAGCAGCTGGCGTCGGTCTAGCGGGGGGCAGGAGACCCAGTACTTC.

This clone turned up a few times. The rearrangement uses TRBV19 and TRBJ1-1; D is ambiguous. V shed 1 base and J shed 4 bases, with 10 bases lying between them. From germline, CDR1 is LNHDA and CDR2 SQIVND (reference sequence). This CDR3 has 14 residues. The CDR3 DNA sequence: TGTGCCAGTAGTATAGGAGGAGAGGGCACTGAAGCTTTCTTT. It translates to CASSIGGEGTEAFF.

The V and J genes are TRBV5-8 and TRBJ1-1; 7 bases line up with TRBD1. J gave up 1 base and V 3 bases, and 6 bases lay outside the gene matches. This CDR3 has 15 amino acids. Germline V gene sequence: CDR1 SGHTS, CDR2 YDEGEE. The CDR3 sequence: CASSSEDRWNTEAFF. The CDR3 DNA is TGTGCCAGCAGCTCCGAGGACAGGTGGAACACTGAAGCTTTCTTT.

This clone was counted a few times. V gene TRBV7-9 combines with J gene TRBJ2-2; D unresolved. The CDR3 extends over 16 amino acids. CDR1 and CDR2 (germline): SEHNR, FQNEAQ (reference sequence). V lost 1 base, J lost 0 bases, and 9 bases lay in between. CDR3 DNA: TGTGCCAGCAGCTTAGGAGTCCTCGCGAACACCGGGGAGCTGTTTTTT. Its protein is CASSLGVLANTGELFF.

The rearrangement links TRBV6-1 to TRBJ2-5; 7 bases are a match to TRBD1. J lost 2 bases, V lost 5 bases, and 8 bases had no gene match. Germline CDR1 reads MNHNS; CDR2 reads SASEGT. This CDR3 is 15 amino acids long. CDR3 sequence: CASSLGTVIQETQYF. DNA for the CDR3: TGTGCCAGCAGTCTTGGGACAGTCATACAAGAGACCCAGTACTTC.

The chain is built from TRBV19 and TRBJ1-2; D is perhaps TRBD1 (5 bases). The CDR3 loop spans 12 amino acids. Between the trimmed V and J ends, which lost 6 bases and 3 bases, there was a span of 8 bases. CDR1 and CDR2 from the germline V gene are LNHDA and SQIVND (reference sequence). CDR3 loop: CASRPGHYGYTF. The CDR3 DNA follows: TGTGCCAGTAGGCCGGGACACTATGGCTACACCTTC.

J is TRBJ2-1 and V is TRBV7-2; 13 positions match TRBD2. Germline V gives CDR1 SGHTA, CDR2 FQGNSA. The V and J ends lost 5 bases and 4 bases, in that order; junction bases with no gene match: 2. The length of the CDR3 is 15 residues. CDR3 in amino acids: CASSPGLAGYNEQFF. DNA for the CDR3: TGTGCCAGCAGCCCGGGACTAGCGGGGTACAATGAGCAGTTCTTC.

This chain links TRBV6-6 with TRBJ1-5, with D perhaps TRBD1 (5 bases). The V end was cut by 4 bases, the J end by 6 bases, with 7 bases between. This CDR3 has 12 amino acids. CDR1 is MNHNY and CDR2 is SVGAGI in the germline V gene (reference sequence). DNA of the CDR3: TGTGCCAGCAGTTGGGGCGCTCAGCCCCAGCATTTT. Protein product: CASSWGAQPQHF.

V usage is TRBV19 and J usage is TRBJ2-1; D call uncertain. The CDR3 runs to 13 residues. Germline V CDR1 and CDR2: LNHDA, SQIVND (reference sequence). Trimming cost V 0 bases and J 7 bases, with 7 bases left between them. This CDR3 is CASSIEARNEQFF. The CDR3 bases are TGTGCCAGTAGTATAGAAGCGAGGAATGAGCAGTTCTTC.

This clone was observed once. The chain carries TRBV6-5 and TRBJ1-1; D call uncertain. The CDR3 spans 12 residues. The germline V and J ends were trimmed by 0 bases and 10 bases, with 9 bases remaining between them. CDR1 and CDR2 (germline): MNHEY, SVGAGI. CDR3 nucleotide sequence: TGTGCCAGCAGTTACTCGGAGGGAACAGCTTTCTTT. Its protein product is CASSYSEGTAFF.

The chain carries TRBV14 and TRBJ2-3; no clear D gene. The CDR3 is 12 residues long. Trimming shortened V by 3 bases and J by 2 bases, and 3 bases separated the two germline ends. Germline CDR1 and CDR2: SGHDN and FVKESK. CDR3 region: CASSHVTDTQYF. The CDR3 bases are TGTGCCAGCAGCCACGTCACAGATACGCAGTATTTT.

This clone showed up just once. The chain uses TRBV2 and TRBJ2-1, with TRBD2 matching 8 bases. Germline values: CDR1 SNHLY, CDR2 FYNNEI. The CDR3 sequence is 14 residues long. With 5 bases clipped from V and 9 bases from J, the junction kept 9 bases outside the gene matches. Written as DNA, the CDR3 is TGTGCCAGCAGTAAACTAGCGGCCTTGAGTGAGCAGTTCTTC. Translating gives CASSKLAALSEQFF.

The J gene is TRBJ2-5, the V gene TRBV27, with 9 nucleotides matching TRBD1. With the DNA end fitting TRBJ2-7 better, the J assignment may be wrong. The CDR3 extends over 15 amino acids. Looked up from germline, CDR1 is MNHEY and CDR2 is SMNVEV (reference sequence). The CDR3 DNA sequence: TGTGCCAGCAGTCCGTACCGGGACAGGGTCTACGAGCAGTACTTC. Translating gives CASSPYRDRVYEQYF.

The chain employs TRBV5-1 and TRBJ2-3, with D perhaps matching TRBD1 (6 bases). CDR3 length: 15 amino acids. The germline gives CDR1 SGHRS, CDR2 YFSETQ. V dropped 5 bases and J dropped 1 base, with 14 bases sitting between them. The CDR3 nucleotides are TGCGCCAGCAGTAGGCAGGGACAAGGCACAGATACGCAGTATTTT. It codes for CASSRQGQGTDTQYF.

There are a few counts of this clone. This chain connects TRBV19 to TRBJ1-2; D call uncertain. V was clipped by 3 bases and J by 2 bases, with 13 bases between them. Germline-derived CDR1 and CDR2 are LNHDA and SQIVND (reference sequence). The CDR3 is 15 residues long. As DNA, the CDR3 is TGTGCCAGTAGTATCGAAGGAGCAGCAAACTATGGCTACACCTTC. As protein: CASSIEGAANYGYTF.

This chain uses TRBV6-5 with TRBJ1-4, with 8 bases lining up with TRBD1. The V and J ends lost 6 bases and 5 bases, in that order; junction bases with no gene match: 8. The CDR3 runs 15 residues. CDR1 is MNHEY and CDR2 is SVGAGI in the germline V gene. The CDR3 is CASRSPTGENEKLFF. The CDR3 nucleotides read TGTGCCAGCAGGTCACCGACAGGGGAGAATGAAAAACTGTTTTTT.